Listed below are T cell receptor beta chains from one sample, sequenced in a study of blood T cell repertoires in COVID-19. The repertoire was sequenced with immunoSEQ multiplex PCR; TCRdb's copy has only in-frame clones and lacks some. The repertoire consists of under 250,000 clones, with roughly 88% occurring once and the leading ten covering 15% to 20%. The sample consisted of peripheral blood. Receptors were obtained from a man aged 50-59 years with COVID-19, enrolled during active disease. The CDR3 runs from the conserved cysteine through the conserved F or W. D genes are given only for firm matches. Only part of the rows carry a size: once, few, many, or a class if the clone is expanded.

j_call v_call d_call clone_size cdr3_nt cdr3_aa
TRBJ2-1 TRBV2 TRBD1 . TGTGCCAGCAGTGAATCCCGGGACAGGATTTACAATGAGCAGTTCTTC CASSESRDRIYNEQFF
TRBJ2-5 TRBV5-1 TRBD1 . TGCGCCAGCAGCTCCCCAGGGGGAGAGACCCAGTACTTC CASSSPGGETQYF
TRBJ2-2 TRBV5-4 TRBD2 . TGTGCCAGCAGTCTTCTAGCGGGGGGCCCAACCGGGGAGCTGTTTTTT CASSLLAGGPTGELFF
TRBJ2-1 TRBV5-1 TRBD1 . TGCGCCAGCAGCTTGGTGGCAGGGGGCGGGTATGAGCAGTTCTTC CASSLVAGGGYEQFF
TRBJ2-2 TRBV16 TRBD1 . TGTGCCAGCAGCGCCCAGGGGGCGACCGGGGAGCTGTTTTTT CASSAQGATGELFF
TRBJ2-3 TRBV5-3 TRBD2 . TGTGCCAGAAGCTCCGAAGCGGGGGGGACAGATACGCAGTATTTT CARSSEAGGTDTQYF
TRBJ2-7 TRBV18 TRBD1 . TGTGCCAGCTCACCAGGACAGGGGGTTTACGAGCAGTACTTC CASSPGQGVYEQYF
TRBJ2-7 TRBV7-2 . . TGTGCTAGCAGCTTAGTTTTAGGGGCTCGAACCTACGAGCAGTACTTC CASSLVLGARTYEQYF
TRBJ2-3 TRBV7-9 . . TGTGCCAGCAGCCGCGATTGGAGCACAGATACGCAGTATTTT CASSRDWSTDTQYF
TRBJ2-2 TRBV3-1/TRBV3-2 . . TGTGCCAGCAGCCAAGTGGCAGGCACCGGGGAGCTGTTTTTT CASSQVAGTGELFF
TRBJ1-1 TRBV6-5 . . TGTGCCAGCAGAACCGGAGTTAACACTGAAGCTTTCTTT CASRTGVNTEAFF
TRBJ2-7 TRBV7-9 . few TGTGCCAGCAGCTACCAGGGGTACGAGCAGTACTTC CASSYQGYEQYF
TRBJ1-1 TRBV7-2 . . TGTGCCAGCAGCTCCAGGGTTGACACTGAAGCTTTCTTT CASSSRVDTEAFF
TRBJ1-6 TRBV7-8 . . TGTGCCAGCAGCTTAAGACAAGACGGAAGGGGCGCCTATAATTCACCCCTCCACTTT CASSLRQDGRGAYNSPLHF
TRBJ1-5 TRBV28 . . TGTGCCAGCAGTTTATCTCGGTTCAATCAGCCCCAGCATTTT CASSLSRFNQPQHF
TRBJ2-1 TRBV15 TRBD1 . TGTGCCACCAGCAGAGGAGACAGGGGGTTGTATGAGCAGTTCTTC CATSRGDRGLYEQFF
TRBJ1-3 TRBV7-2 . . TGTGCCAGCAGCCCTTGGGGGGGCGCTGGAAACACCATATATTTT CASSPWGGAGNTIYF
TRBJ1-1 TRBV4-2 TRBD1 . TGTGCCAGCAGCCAAGGGGACAGGGCTGGGGACACTGAAGCTTTCTTT CASSQGDRAGDTEAFF
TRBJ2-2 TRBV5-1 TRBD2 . TGCGCCAGCAGCCTGACTAGCGGGGTCTCCGGGGAGCTGTTTTTT CASSLTSGVSGELFF
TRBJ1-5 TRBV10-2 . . TGCGCCAGCAGTATCGGCAGTGGAGGGTATAGCAATCAGCCCCAGCATTTT CASSIGSGGYSNQPQHF
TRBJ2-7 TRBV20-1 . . TGCAGTGCTAGAGGTTACGGCGAGCAGTACTTC CSARGYGEQYF
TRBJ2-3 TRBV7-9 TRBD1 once TGTGCCAGCAGCTTATGGGGGACAGAAGGCACAGATACGCAGTATTTT CASSLWGTEGTDTQYF
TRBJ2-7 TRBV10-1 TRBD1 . TGCGCCAGCAGTACCGGGACAGGCTACGAGCAGTACTTC CASSTGTGYEQYF
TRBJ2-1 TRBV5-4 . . TGTGCCAGCAGCTTGGCCCTGCGCGGTTTGGACAATGAGCAGTTCTTC CASSLALRGLDNEQFF
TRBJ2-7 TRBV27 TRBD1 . TGTGCCAGCAGTCCCTGGACAGGGGAAGGCGAGCAGTACTTC CASSPWTGEGEQYF
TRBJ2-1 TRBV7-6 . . TGTGCCAGCAGCCCGGGGGTCAATGAGCAGTTCTTC CASSPGVNEQFF
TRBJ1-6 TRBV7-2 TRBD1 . TGTGCCAGCAGCTTCGACAGGGGTGCAGATCCCCTCCACTTT CASSFDRGADPLHF
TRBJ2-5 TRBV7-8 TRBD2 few TGTGCCAGCAGCTTAGGGGGACTAGCGGGAGTCCAAGAGACCCAGTACTTC CASSLGGLAGVQETQYF
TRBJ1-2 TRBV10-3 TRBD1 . TGTGCCATCAGTGAGTGGGCAGGGGGAAACTATGGCTACACCTTC CAISEWAGGNYGYTF
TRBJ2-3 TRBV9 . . TGTGCCAGCAGCGTAGATGGGGGGAAGACAGATACGCAGTATTTT CASSVDGGKTDTQYF
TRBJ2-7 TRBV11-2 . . TGTGCCAGCAGCTTAGAGGTAGTCCACAGCTACGAGCAGTACTTC CASSLEVVHSYEQYF
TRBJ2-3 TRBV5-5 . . TGTGCCAGTGAGTCCACAGATACGCAGTATTTT CASESTDTQYF
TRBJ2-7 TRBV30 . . TGTGCCTGGAGTGCACAGGGCTACGAGCAGTACTTC CAWSAQGYEQYF
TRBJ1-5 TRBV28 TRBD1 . TGTGCCAGCAGTTACAGGGGGCGCCCCGATCAGCCCCAGCATTTT CASSYRGRPDQPQHF
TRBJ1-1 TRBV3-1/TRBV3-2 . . TGTGCCAGCAGCCAACAATTGAACACTGAAGCTTTCTTT CASSQQLNTEAFF
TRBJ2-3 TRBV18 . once TGTGCCAGCTCAACATTCCGGGACTCAGGGGATACGCAGTATTTT CASSTFRDSGDTQYF
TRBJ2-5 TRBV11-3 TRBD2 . TGTGCCAGCAGCCTCGGACTAGCAGAGACCCAGTACTTC CASSLGLAETQYF